This T cell receptor (beta chain) derives from a study of sequential checkpoint blockade in melanoma (dated by TCRdb to the late 2010s). Study-wide context: Using 1:1 randomization, the trial assigned patients either to first-line nivolumab followed by ipilimumab (arm A) or to ipilimumab followed by nivolumab (arm B). About 80% of the matched tumor biopsy pairs taken before and after treatment were from the same lesion. DNA from some 89 melanoma tumor samples collected before treatment underwent TCRbeta immunosequencing. Maintenance nivolumab came after both trial sequences. Matched tumor biopsies were taken from approximately 24 patients before treatment and at week 13, after single-agent nivolumab (arm A) or ipilimumab (arm B). The study at large found these results: Within-arm analyses of tumor T-cell fraction were constrained by small sample sizes and reduced statistical power. In the nivolumab-first arm (arm A), an association was found between pretreatment tumor TIL clonality and response (P = .04). The model for predicting response that combines TCR metrics with mutation burden needs to be validated in larger, independent patient cohorts. PD-L1 staining and CD8+ T-cell counts correlated with tumor T-cell fraction and clonality, whereas mutational load did not. Achieving clinical benefit was about 30 times more likely for patients whose tumor T-cell fraction and clonality increased by week 13.

This clone was counted between two and nine times. No antigen is known for it. No base quality information exists; no much larger clone differs at one position. Per the publication, the treatment or condition label means: randomized to nivolumab then ipilimumab (arm A) or the reverse (arm B). None of the patients in the trial had previously been given DNA-damaging chemotherapy. Samples were obtained from patients with melanoma enrolled in CheckMate 064, a randomized, open-label phase II trial of sequential checkpoint blockade. Genomic DNA from formalin-fixed paraffin-embedded (FFPE) tissue samples served as the input for tumor TCR sequencing. CDR1 and CDR2 are drawn from the germline V gene: MNHNS, SASEGT. The CDR3 has 14 amino acids, counting the end cysteine and phenylalanine. This entry keeps only the CDR3 DNA: 42 bases, framed from base 1. V is pared back by 1 base and J by 4 bases, with 10 bases lying between the germline termini.

The immunoSEQ Assay was used to immunosequence TCRbeta CDR3 regions from genomic DNA. Before high-throughput sequencing, genomic DNA was amplified using bias-controlled multiplex PCR. The paper's processing steps were these. To quantify the absolute abundance of each unique TCRbeta CDR3 region, the sequences were collapsed and filtered. Clonality, defined as 1 minus Pielou's evenness, was calculated using only productive rearrangements. Tumor T-cell fraction was calculated by normalizing TCRbeta template counts to usable DNA, which was estimated from several housekeeping genes. Clones with significantly greater frequencies in on-treatment versus baseline samples were identified using a previously published method. TCRdb re-hosts the immuneACCESS table, in-frame sequences only. Its copies lack some clones; in the studies checked, an unresolved V gene accounts for under half of them, and the cause for the rest is not known. V and J calls and clone size come straight from that table; D and trimming were deduced from the DNA. In all, the sample holds roughly 2,800 clones, and approximately 20% of those were seen once. The biggest ten clones account for around 20% of the sample.

The origin of this receptor is a human donor with melanoma. Sequences were derived from tumor tissue (inferred from file names), sampled from a patient given nivolumab and ipilimumab in sequence. The chain couples TRBV6-1 to TRBJ2-5; too little of a D gene remains to name it. For the CDR3, the sequence is CASSEGALRETQYF. The DNA sequence follows: TGTGCCAGCAGTGAAGGGGCACTTCGAGAGACCCAGTACTTC.